The 21 T cell receptor beta chains below all came from one sample that was sequenced in a study of blood T cell repertoires in COVID-19 (dated by TCRdb to the early 2020s). The protocol used for the library was the immunoSEQ multiplex PCR assay. TCRdb limited this immuneACCESS table to in-frame rearrangements with V and J called. A share of clones is missing; checked studies link under half to unresolved V genes, and the rest is unexplained. The sample records about 230,000 clones, 75% to 85% of which are singletons. The top ten constitute less than 7.5% of the sample. Sequences were obtained from peripheral blood. These TCRs come from a woman between 50 and 59 years old with acute or convalescent COVID-19.

The sample holds a few counts of this clone. The chain employs TRBV18 and TRBJ2-7; TRBD1 matches 7 bases. The CDR3 sequence is 12 residues long. V lost 3 bases, J lost 6 bases, and 2 bases stayed unmatched. Germline V gene lookup returns CDR1 KGHSH and CDR2 LQKENI. Here the CDR3 DNA reads TGTGCCAGCTCACCGACAGGGTTCGAGCAGTACTTC. Protein sequence: CASSPTGFEQYF.

The chain employs TRBV6-6 and TRBJ1-5; D possibly corresponds to TRBD1 (6 bases). This CDR3 is built from 15 residues. V lost 2 bases and J 5 bases, leaving 13 bases between the germline ends. CDR1 and CDR2 from the germline V gene are MNHNY and SVGAGI (reference sequence). The CDR3 coding sequence is TGTGCCAGCAGTTACGTATCATCAGGGGATCAGCCCCAGCATTTT. As protein: CASSYVSSGDQPQHF.

The chain employs TRBV7-8 and TRBJ1-4; 8 positions match TRBD1. Germline CDR1 and CDR2: SGHVS and FQNEAQ. V was clipped by 4 bases and J by 4 bases; unmatched bases: 5. The CDR3 runs 15 residues. CDR3 residues: CASSSAGGLNEKLFF. In DNA, the CDR3 is TGTGCCAGCAGCTCCGCAGGGGGCCTTAATGAAAAACTGTTTTTT.

This clone came up once. The chain has TRBV19 and TRBJ1-6; 7 bases match TRBD1. CDR1 is LNHDA, CDR2 SQIVND, per germline (reference sequence). The CDR3 runs to 15 residues. Unmatched junction bases numbered 12, after V lost 9 bases and J lost 7 bases. As DNA, the CDR3 is TGTGCCAGCCGGATCGACAGGGTTCTCAATTCACCCCTCCACTTT. As protein: CASRIDRVLNSPLHF.

This chain uses TRBV27 with TRBJ2-2, with 7 bases identical to TRBD1. The V gene's germline CDR1 is MNHEY and CDR2 SMNVEV (reference sequence). Trimming took 2 bases from V and 3 from J; bases not matched to a gene: 6. The CDR3 has 16 residues. CDR3 in amino acids: CASSLDTGAHTGELFF. The CDR3 nucleotides read TGTGCCAGCAGTTTAGATACAGGGGCACACACCGGGGAGCTGTTTTTT.

The chain joins TRBV7-2 to TRBJ2-1; TRBD2 matches at 9 bases. This CDR3 region has 17 residues. The J segment lost 4 bases and the V segment lost 5 bases, leaving 12 bases of the junction unmatched. Germline CDR1 reads SGHTA; CDR2 reads FQGNSA. CDR3 protein: CASSTQPPGLAYNEQFF. The CDR3 bases are TGTGCCAGCAGCACACAACCCCCGGGACTAGCTTACAATGAGCAGTTCTTC. The full variable domain, its missing parts supplied by reference TRBV7-2 and TRBJ2-1, is GAGVSQSPSNKVTEKGKDVELRCDPISGHTALYWYRQSLGQGLEFLIYFQGNSAPDKSGLPSDRFSAERTGGSVSTLTIQRTQQEDSAVYLCASSTQPPGLAYNEQFFGPGTRLTVL.

The chain is built from TRBV10-3 and TRBJ2-7; TRBD1 aligns across 8 bases. Germline V CDR1 and CDR2: ENHRY, SYGVKD. Trimming at V came to 6 bases and at J to 2 bases, leaving 9 bases not matched to a gene. The CDR3 is 15 amino acids. CDR3 in amino acids: CAIRNRDRQTYEQYF. CDR3 in DNA: TGTGCCATCAGAAACCGGGACAGGCAGACCTACGAGCAGTACTTC.

The chain recombines TRBV6-6 with TRBJ1-2, with D possibly being TRBD1 (5 bases). In germline, CDR1 is MNHNY, CDR2 SVGAGI (reference sequence). Trimming stripped 5 bases from V and 1 base from J, with 14 bases between. The CDR3 has 15 residues. The DNA of the CDR3 is TGTGCCAGCAGTCCCACCAGACAGCTTAACTATGGCTACACCTTC. Protein: CASSPTRQLNYGYTF.

The chain employs TRBV6-6 and TRBJ1-1; D is ambiguous. From germline, CDR1 is MNHNY and CDR2 SVGAGI (reference sequence). This CDR3 spans 13 amino acids. V dropped 4 bases and J dropped 1 base, with 7 bases sitting between them. This chain's CDR3 is CASSLAGNTEAFF. The CDR3 nucleotides are TGTGCCAGCAGTTTAGCGGGGAACACTGAAGCTTTCTTT.

This chain links TRBV30 with TRBJ1-6; 10 nucleotides line up with TRBD1. With V trimmed by 4 bases and J by 6 bases, 6 bases remained unmatched. The CDR3 contains 15 residues. Germline-derived CDR1 and CDR2 are GTSNPN and SVGIG (reference sequence). This CDR3 reads CAWTRDRGGNSPLHF. CDR3 DNA sequence: TGTGCCTGGACCCGGGACAGGGGCGGTAATTCACCCCTCCACTTT.

The V and J genes are TRBV7-2 and TRBJ2-1; no clear D gene. V was shortened by 0 bases and J by 6 bases, with 6 bases between the two germline ends. CDR3 length: 13 amino acids. From germline, CDR1 is SGHTA and CDR2 FQGNSA. The CDR3 loop reads CASSLAFSNEQFF. The CDR3 DNA sequence: TGTGCCAGCAGCTTAGCGTTCAGCAATGAGCAGTTCTTC.

This clone was seen a handful of times. V gene TRBV19 combines with J gene TRBJ1-6; no clear D. Germline V lookup: CDR1 LNHDA, CDR2 SQIVND (reference sequence). The CDR3 covers 17 residues. The V end lost 5 bases, the J end lost 6 bases, and 20 bases lay between the germline ends. The CDR3 nucleotides are TGTGCCAGTAGTGGGCTGGACTTCAGGCGTCTTAATTCACCCCTCCACTTT. This codes for CASSGLDFRRLNSPLHF.

The chain has TRBV11-3 and TRBJ2-2; 7 bases align to TRBD1. The J segment lost 4 bases and the V segment lost 5 bases, leaving 7 bases of the junction unmatched. This CDR3 has 15 amino acids. In germline, CDR1 is SGHNT, CDR2 YENEEA. The CDR3 coding sequence is TGTGCCAGCAGCCCGCGACAGGGAAGCACCGGGGAGCTGTTTTTT. It is translated as CASSPRQGSTGELFF.

This sequence joins TRBV10-3 and TRBJ2-1, with 10 positions matching TRBD1. This CDR3 has 14 residues. V lost 3 bases to trimming and J lost 9 bases; unmatched junction nucleotides: 5. Germline V gives CDR1 ENHRY, CDR2 SYGVKD. CDR3 DNA: TGTGCCATCAGTGAAAGGACAGGGGGGGCTGAGCAGTTCTTC. Encoded protein: CAISERTGGAEQFF.

This clone has more than one count but fewer than ten. The chain recombines TRBV3-1 (or the pseudogene TRBV3-2) with TRBJ1-4; D gene ambiguous. CDR1 and CDR2 from the germline V gene are LGHDT and YNNKEL (reference sequence). The CDR3 runs to 14 residues. Trimming left V 6 bases short and J 8 bases short, with 16 bases between. CDR3 bases: TGTGCCAGCAGTCAGTGGGGAGGAGAGGAAAAACTGTTTTTT. It translates to CASSQWGGEEKLFF.

A single count supports this clone. DNA for the CDR3: TGTGCCAGCAGCCAAGATCCCGCAGGGGGCTATGGCTACACCTTC. It is translated as CASSQDPAGGYGYTF. The V call is TRBV4-2, the J call TRBJ1-2, with TRBD1 matching over 7 bases. The V and J ends lost 0 bases and 4 bases, in that order; junction bases with no gene match: 5. The CDR3 consists of 15 residues. CDR1 and CDR2 (germline): LGHNA, YNFKEQ.

V gene TRBV30 combines with J gene TRBJ1-2; no definite D call. CDR1 is GTSNPN, CDR2 SVGIG, per germline (reference sequence). The CDR3 runs 10 residues. V gave up 8 bases and J gave up 4 bases, with 8 bases separating them. CDR3 in amino acids: CATKIYGYTF. The CDR3 DNA reads TGTGCCACAAAAATCTATGGCTACACCTTC.

The chain joins TRBV27 to TRBJ2-5, with a weak D call TRBD2 (6 bases). V dropped 3 bases and J dropped 3 bases, with 14 bases sitting between them. CDR3 length: 15 residues. Per germline, CDR1 MNHEY and CDR2 SMNVEV (reference sequence). The CDR3 nucleotides read TGTGCCAGCAGTTTTATTAGCGGAGGGAAAGAGACCCAGTACTTC. As protein: CASSFISGGKETQYF.

This chain uses TRBV5-4 with TRBJ2-1, with a tentative D call TRBD2 (6 bases). Germline V CDR1 and CDR2: SGHNT, YYREEE (reference sequence). V was trimmed by 6 bases and J by 5 bases, leaving 18 bases between them. CDR3 length: 15 residues. CDR3 sequence reads: CASTPGPGLNNEQFF. CDR3 sequence (DNA): TGTGCCAGCACCCCCGGTCCGGGACTCAACAATGAGCAGTTCTTC. The variable domain in full, completed from reference TRBV5-4 and TRBJ2-1, reads ETGVTQSPTHLIKTRGQQVTLRCSSQSGHNTVSWYQQALGQGPQFIFQYYREEENGRGNFPPRFSGLQFPNYSSELNVNALELDDSALYLCASTPGPGLNNEQFFGPGTRLTVL.

V usage is TRBV18 and J usage is TRBJ2-3; a weak D match, TRBD2 (5 bases). V dropped 6 bases and J dropped 5 bases, with 9 bases sitting between them. CDR1 and CDR2 (germline): KGHSH, LQKENI. CDR3 length: 12 amino acids. CDR3 in amino acids: CASSQLGDTQYF. The DNA of the CDR3 is TGTGCCAGCTCGCAACTAGGAGATACGCAGTATTTT. Full variable domain (rest looked up from reference TRBV18 and TRBJ2-3): NAGVMQNPRHLVRRRGQEARLRCSPMKGHSHVYWYRQLPEEGLKFMVYLQKENIIDESGMPKERFSAEFPKEGPSILRIQQVVRGDSAAYFCASSQLGDTQYFGPGTRLTVL.

The V and J genes are TRBV27 and TRBJ1-5, with TRBD1 identical over 8 bases. CDR3 length equals 17 residues. The germline V gene encodes CDR1 MNHEY and CDR2 SMNVEV (reference sequence). V was pared by 5 bases and J by 4 bases, with 13 bases of the junction left unmatched. The CDR3: CASSPLTGEAGNQPQHF. CDR3 DNA sequence: TGTGCCAGCAGTCCTCTGACAGGGGAGGCAGGAAATCAGCCCCAGCATTTT.